This T cell receptor (beta chain) is from a study of identifying expanded T cells in peripheral blood. Study-wide findings and caveats: Clone count variance between roughly 2-week samples rose with total template count. Technical replicates showed roughly 1.2 changed clones; about 2 weeks approximately 15; four weeks 19.

Collection occurred without any documented infections or immune events in donors. Clones were read by immunoSEQ multiplex PCR, and TCRdb kept only the in-frame ones, dropping some. The sample yields approximately 120,000 clones, approximately 90% seen once. In the case of this clone: Its antigen remains unidentified.

The sequenced sample was blood. This TCR was sampled from a person aged 18-70 years in good health.

The CDR3 reads CASSVGVGTYNEQFF. CDR3 coding DNA: TGTGCCAGCAGTGTTGGGGTCGGGACCTACAATGAGCAGTTCTTC. The chain carries TRBV6-1 and TRBJ2-1, with D possibly TRBD2 on 5 matching bases. Between the trimmed V and J ends, which lost 4 bases and 2 bases, there was a span of 12 bases. The CDR3 has 15 residues. Germline CDR1 and CDR2: MNHNS and SASEGT.